Following are 30 T cell receptor beta chains from one sample sequenced in a study of CD8 T cells in Susac syndrome. Roughly 0.45 to 1 ug RNA was reverse transcribed with random hexamers. Via MiXCR, TCRdb re-called the immunoSEQ multiplex PCR reads, giving one row per CDR3 protein. Among 350,000 to 550,000 distinct CDR3 sequences listed, 75% to 90% were seen once. The sequencing sample was made of CD8+ T cells from PBMCs. The source of these receptors is a human donor with multiple sclerosis.

The chain recombines TRBV9 with TRBJ1-1; 7 positions match TRBD1. This CDR3 is built from 16 residues. After removal of 3 bases from V and 5 bases from J, the junction contained 13 bases not matched to a gene. The germline V gene has CDR1 SGDLS and CDR2 YYNGEE. Here the CDR3 reads CASSADGTERRTEAFF. For the CDR3, the DNA is TGTGCCAGCAGCGCCGACGGGACAGAACGTCGGACTGAAGCTTTCTTT.

The DNA for the CDR3 is TGTGCCAGCAGCCAAGAAGTGACGGCCTATGGCTACACCTTC. It is translated as CASSQEVTAYGYTF. The chain links TRBV14 to TRBJ1-2; D ambiguous. Germline V gene lookup returns CDR1 SGHDN and CDR2 FVKESK. V lost 0 bases and J 4 bases, leaving 9 bases between the germline ends. The CDR3 runs to 14 residues.

The gene calls are TRBV12-3 or TRBV12-4 and TRBJ2-1, with D perhaps TRBD1 (6 bases). V lost 7 bases, J lost 2 bases, and 15 bases lay in between. The CDR3 loop spans 15 amino acids. CDR3 loop: CASTPLRGPYNEQFF. In DNA form, the CDR3 reads TGTGCCAGCACCCCCCTCAGGGGCCCCTACAATGAGCAGTTCTTC.

This chain links TRBV19 with TRBJ1-2; 10 nucleotides agree with TRBD1. Unmatched junction bases numbered 3, after V lost 4 bases and J lost 4 bases. Germline V gene data show CDR1 as LNHDA and CDR2 as SQIVND (reference sequence). This CDR3 is 14 amino acids long. CDR3 DNA: TGTGCCAGTAGTACGACAGGGGGCCTCTATGGCTACACCTTC. It codes for CASSTTGGLYGYTF.

The chain couples TRBV23-1 to TRBJ2-7, with 9 bases identical to TRBD2. TRBV23-1 counts as an open reading frame of uncertain function. The CDR3 has 15 amino acids. The V gene end was trimmed by 6 bases and the J gene end by 2 bases; junction bases not matched to a gene: 8. CDR3 sequence reads: CASSPGLAETYEQYF. The CDR3 DNA reads as TGCGCCAGCAGCCCGGGACTAGCTGAAACCTACGAGCAGTACTTC.

The J gene is TRBJ2-3, the V gene TRBV7-9; no firm D call. Germline loops: CDR1 SEHNR, CDR2 FQNEAQ (reference sequence). This CDR3 has 13 residues. V lost 6 bases and J lost 4, with 11 bases in between. The CDR3 nucleotides are TGTGCCAGCAGTTCCTCACTTCCAGATACGCAGTATTTT. Its translation is CASSSSLPDTQYF.

This clonotype appeared a few times. The chain joins TRBV10-3 to TRBJ1-1; D is unclear. V was shortened by 0 bases and J by 7 bases, with 12 bases between the two germline ends. The germline V gene encodes CDR1 ENHRY and CDR2 SYGVKD. The CDR3 spans 14 residues. CDR3 coding DNA: TGTGCCATCAGTGAGTCGCCGAATCTGGTTGAAGCTTTCTTT. Translated: CAISESPNLVEAFF.

The CDR3 protein is CAISEAKGSIHEQYF. The CDR3 coding sequence is TGTGCCATCAGTGAGGCAAAGGGCAGTATCCACGAGCAGTACTTC. V and J are TRBV10-3 and TRBJ2-7; no definite D call. Deletions cut 2 bases from V and 5 bases from J, with 16 bases between. Germline CDR1 ENHRY, CDR2 SYGVKD. CDR3 length: 15 residues.

The V gene is TRBV28, the J gene TRBJ2-7, with D perhaps matching TRBD2 (6 bases). Looked up from germline, CDR1 is MDHEN and CDR2 is SYDVKM. V was clipped by 3 bases and J by 3 bases, with 9 bases between them. The CDR3 sequence is 13 residues long. As DNA, the CDR3 is TGTGCCAGCAGTTTCTTGGGGGGCTACGAGCAGTACTTC. Translating gives CASSFLGGYEQYF.

This clonotype has just a few counts. The rearrangement joins TRBV27 to TRBJ2-1; 12 nucleotides match TRBD2. V dropped 9 bases and J dropped 4; count of bases not matched to a gene: 7. There are 15 residues in the CDR3. CDR1 MNHEY and CDR2 SMNVEV come from the germline V gene (reference sequence). CDR3 bases: TGTGCCAGTTCTGCGACTAGCGGGGGATACAATGAGCAGTTCTTC. Translation gives CASSATSGGYNEQFF.

The rearrangement uses TRBV6-5 and TRBJ2-2; D is unresolved. The CDR3 has 16 amino acids. Germline V lookup: CDR1 MNHEY, CDR2 SVGAGI. V lost 0 bases and J 6 bases, leaving 14 bases between the germline ends. The CDR3 sequence is CASSYSIVPGPGELFF. In DNA form, the CDR3 reads TGTGCCAGCAGTTACTCGATAGTTCCGGGTCCCGGGGAGCTGTTTTTT.

V gene TRBV27 combines with J gene TRBJ2-5; 8 bases agree with TRBD2. The CDR3 totals 18 residues. V trimming: 3 bases; J trimming: 1 base; junction bases outside the gene matches: 13. Germline V gene sequence: CDR1 MNHEY, CDR2 SMNVEV (reference sequence). The CDR3 here is CASSLTAGAVAVQETQYF. Written as DNA, the CDR3 is TGTGCCAGCAGTTTGACAGCGGGAGCCGTCGCGGTCCAAGAGACCCAGTACTTC.

The V call is TRBV16, the J call TRBJ1-2; weak D call: TRBD1 (5 bases). Germline lookup yields CDR1 KGHSY and CDR2 FQNENV. The CDR3 loop spans 14 amino acids. V dropped 2 bases and J dropped 2 bases, with 9 bases sitting between them. The CDR3, as DNA: TGTGCCAGCAGCCAAGTAGGGGCGAACTATGGCTACACCTTC. This translates into CASSQVGANYGYTF.

This chain links TRBV28 with TRBJ2-1; 10 bases are shared with TRBD2. This CDR3 has 16 amino acids. Germline CDR1 is MDHEN and CDR2 is SYDVKM. The trim removed 6 bases at V and 0 bases at J, leaving 5 bases unmatched. The CDR3 coding sequence is TGTGCCAGCAGGCTTCTAGCGGGAGCCTCCTACAATGAGCAGTTCTTC. Translated: CASRLLAGASYNEQFF.

This clonotype was counted once. The genes are TRBV6-5 and TRBJ2-1, with D possibly TRBD2 on 6 matching bases. CDR1 and CDR2 from the germline V gene are MNHEY and SVGAGI. This CDR3 is 15 amino acids long. With 6 bases removed from V and 7 bases from J, the gap between germline ends came to 19 bases. The DNA of the CDR3 is TGTGCCAGCAGCCTATACGGGAGAGCAAGGAATGAGCAGTTCTTC. It yields the protein CASSLYGRARNEQFF.

For the CDR3, the DNA is TGTGCCTGGAGTGGCATCGTCGCTAGCACAGATACGCAGTATTTT. Residues: CAWSGIVASTDTQYF. The rearrangement uses TRBV30 and TRBJ2-3, with D uncertain. V was pared by 1 base and J by 0 bases, with 11 bases between. CDR1 and CDR2 from the germline V gene are GTSNPN and SVGIG (reference sequence). The CDR3 length is 15 residues.

The V call is TRBV6-1, the J call TRBJ2-7, with a possible D match to TRBD2 (5 bases). V was shortened by 1 base and J by 2 bases, with 6 bases between the two germline ends. Per the germline V gene, CDR1 is MNHNS and CDR2 is SASEGT. The CDR3 has 13 residues. CDR3 in amino acids: CASSEGETYEQYF. The CDR3 coding sequence is TGTGCCAGCAGTGAAGGGGAGACCTACGAGCAGTACTTC.

V usage is TRBV6-2 or TRBV6-3 and J usage is TRBJ2-1; 14 bases fit TRBD2. This CDR3 has 19 amino acids. After removal of 2 bases from V and 0 bases from J, the junction contained 6 bases not matched to a gene. Per germline, CDR1 MNHEY and CDR2 SVGEGT. CDR3 region: CASSYPTSGGAPSYNEQFF. CDR3 in DNA: TGTGCCAGCAGTTACCCGACTAGCGGGGGGGCTCCCTCCTACAATGAGCAGTTCTTC.

This sequence joins TRBV18 and TRBJ1-1; TRBD1 agrees at 7 bases. The CDR3 contains 16 residues. The germline gives CDR1 KGHSH, CDR2 LQKENI. J gave up 1 base and V 0 bases, and 5 bases lay outside the gene matches. The CDR3 coding sequence is TGTGCCAGCTCACCACCTGAAGGGGGCCCGAACACTGAAGCTTTCTTT. This translates into CASSPPEGGPNTEAFF.

This clonotype was picked up a small number of times. The chain uses TRBV13 and TRBJ1-4, with TRBD1 matching over 11 bases. CDR3 length: 14 amino acids. V trimming: 6 bases; J trimming: 7 bases; junction bases outside the gene matches: 4. Germline values: CDR1 PRHDT, CDR2 FYEKMQ (reference sequence). The CDR3 loop reads CASSWTGGGEKLFF. The CDR3 DNA sequence: TGTGCCAGCAGTTGGACAGGGGGCGGTGAAAAACTGTTTTTT.

J is TRBJ1-1 and V is TRBV2; D unclear. This CDR3 spans 14 amino acids. The ends were cut back, 5 bases at V and 1 base at J, with 11 bases in the middle. Germline V CDR1 and CDR2: SNHLY, FYNNEI. The CDR3, as DNA: TGTGCCAGCAGTTTTGACCCACCGAACACTGAAGCTTTCTTT. Translation gives CASSFDPPNTEAFF. The full variable domain, completed using reference TRBV2 and TRBJ1-1, is EPEVTQTPSHQVTQMGQEVILRCVPISNHLYFYWYRQILGQKVEFLVSFYNNEISEKSEIFDDQFSVERPDGSNFTLKIRSTKLEDSAMYFCASSFDPPNTEAFFGQGTRLTVV.

This clonotype was recorded only once. J is TRBJ1-2 and V is TRBV23-1; the D is unclear. TRBV23-1 is given ORF status, its function remaining uncertain. This CDR3 contains 15 residues. The V gene lost 4 bases and the J gene lost 8 bases, with 20 bases spanning the gap. As DNA, the CDR3 is TGCGCCAGCAGTCCATCTCGCCCCCCCGTGGTGGGCTACACCTTC. Protein: CASSPSRPPVVGYTF.

This clonotype was recorded only once. The V gene is TRBV6-5, the J gene TRBJ2-1; TRBD2 agrees at 13 bases. With 6 bases clipped from V and 5 bases from J, the junction kept 4 bases outside the gene matches. CDR1 and CDR2 from the germline V gene are MNHEY and SVGAGI. The CDR3 extends over 15 amino acids. CDR3 sequence reads: CASRKLAGGNNEQFF. CDR3 DNA sequence: TGTGCCAGCAGAAAACTAGCGGGAGGGAACAATGAGCAGTTCTTC.

The chain has TRBV19 and TRBJ2-7, with 11 bases that match TRBD1. This CDR3 contains 15 residues. The V gene end was trimmed by 7 bases and the J gene end by 4 bases; junction bases not matched to a gene: 9. Germline assignment: CDR1 LNHDA and CDR2 SQIVND (reference sequence). In DNA, the CDR3 is TGTGCCAGTAAATGGGGACAGGGGGAGATGTACGAGCAGTACTTC. Its protein is CASKWGQGEMYEQYF.

This clonotype came up once. The chain is built from TRBV24-1 and TRBJ2-1, with TRBD1 matching over 9 bases. CDR1 KGHDR and CDR2 SFDVKD come from the germline V gene. V lost 4 bases to trimming and J lost 6 bases; unmatched junction nucleotides: 9. This CDR3 has 16 amino acids. CDR3 in DNA: TGTGCCACCAGTGACAACCGGGACAGGGTGATCAATGAGCAGTTCTTC. This gives the protein CATSDNRDRVINEQFF.

CDR3 DNA: TGTGCCAGCACCTCCCAGGGAGAACTTAACTATGGCTACACCTTC. Protein: CASTSQGELNYGYTF. The rearrangement joins TRBV6-1 to TRBJ1-2; TRBD1 might be the D (5 bases). The CDR3 totals 15 residues. Trimming removed 7 bases from V and 1 base from J, with 16 bases in between. The germline CDR1 and CDR2 sequences are MNHNS and SASEGT.

This clonotype was recorded only once. The rearrangement links TRBV5-6 to TRBJ1-2; no reliable D call. The ends were cut back, 1 base at V and 5 bases at J, with 15 bases in the middle. Germline V gene sequence: CDR1 SGHDT, CDR2 YYEEEE. The CDR3 length is 15 residues. For the CDR3, the DNA is TGTGCCAGCAGCTTGAGAGGGCTCGAGCTGTATGGCTACACCTTC. The encoded protein is CASSLRGLELYGYTF.

The V and J genes are TRBV6-1 and TRBJ2-7, with 11 bases fitting TRBD2. The CDR3 totals 14 residues. Per the germline V gene, CDR1 is MNHNS and CDR2 is SASEGT. V lost 7 bases, J lost 2 bases, and 4 bases stayed unmatched. The CDR3 coding sequence is TGTGCCAGCACACTAGCGGGGGACCCCTACGAGCAGTACTTC. It is translated as CASTLAGDPYEQYF.

The chain employs TRBV5-5 and TRBJ2-1, with a weak D call TRBD2 (5 bases). The germline V and J ends were trimmed by 4 bases and 2 bases, with 16 bases remaining between them. Germline V gene sequence: CDR1 SGHKS, CDR2 YYEKEE (reference sequence). The CDR3 is 16 amino acids. Here the CDR3 DNA reads TGTGCCAGCAGCCCACCCCTGGGAGATACCTACAATGAGCAGTTCTTC. Protein: CASSPPLGDTYNEQFF.

Only a few counts were recorded for this clonotype. The chain carries TRBV11-2 and TRBJ2-7; no firm D call. Trimming pared 0 bases from V and 4 bases from J, leaving 10 bases between. This CDR3 contains 14 residues. Germline-derived CDR1 and CDR2 are SGHAT and FQNNGV. This chain's CDR3 is CASSLEGPGYEQYF. The CDR3 DNA reads as TGTGCCAGCAGCTTAGAAGGCCCAGGATACGAGCAGTACTTC.